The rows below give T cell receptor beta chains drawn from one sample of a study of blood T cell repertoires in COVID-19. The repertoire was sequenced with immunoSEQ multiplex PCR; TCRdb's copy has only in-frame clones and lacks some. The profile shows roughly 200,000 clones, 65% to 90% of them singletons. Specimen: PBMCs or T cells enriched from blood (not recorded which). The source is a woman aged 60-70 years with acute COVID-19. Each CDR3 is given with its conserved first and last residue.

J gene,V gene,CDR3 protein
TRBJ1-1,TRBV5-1,CASSLPTGNTEAFF
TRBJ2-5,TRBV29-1,CSVERQGKETQYF
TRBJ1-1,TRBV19,CASTILGQVNTEAFF
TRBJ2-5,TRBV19,CASSSHRASEKPSQETQYF
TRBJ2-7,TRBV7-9,CASSLGVSYEQYF
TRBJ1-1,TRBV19,CASSIFSEAFF
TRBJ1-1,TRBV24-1,CATRDRDTEAFF
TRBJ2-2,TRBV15,CATSKTPGQANTGELFF
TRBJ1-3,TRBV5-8,CASSLGITGNTIYF
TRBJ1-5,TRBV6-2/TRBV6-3,CASSYGAENQPQHF
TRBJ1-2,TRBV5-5,CASSWDRGGFYGYTF
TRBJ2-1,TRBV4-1,CASSQAVAEQFF
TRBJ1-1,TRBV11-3,CASSLNQDTEAFF
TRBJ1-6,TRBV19,CASNGGLRKGNGPLHF
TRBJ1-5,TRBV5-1,CASSLDTLSAQHF
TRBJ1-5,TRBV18,CASSPPSGGDQPQHF